This is a list of T cell receptor beta chains from one sample in a study of blood T cell repertoires in COVID-19. Method: immunoSEQ multiplex PCR; TCRdb's copy keeps in-frame clones and lacks some. The top ten hold more than 8% of the sample, which has roughly 250,000 clones, about 80% seen once. The sequencing input was peripheral blood. The receptor set was obtained from a woman aged 80 or over with acute or convalescent COVID-19. CDR3s include the opening cysteine and the closing phenylalanine or tryptophan. Each record gives: D gene, J gene, clone size, V gene, CDR3 protein, CDR3 DNA. The D gene is left open where the match is weak. The size field is filled for only some rows; it gives once, few, many or a size class.

NA | TRBJ1-1 | few | TRBV21-1 | CASSKDKNTEAFF | TGTGCCAGCAGCAAAGACAAGAACACTGAAGCTTTCTTT
TRBD1 | TRBJ1-1 | NA | TRBV10-3 | CAISESNGQGVYDTEAFF | TGTGCCATCAGTGAGTCGAATGGGCAGGGGGTGTATGACACTGAAGCTTTCTTT
TRBD1 | TRBJ2-5 | NA | TRBV29-1 | CSVASPGTGGRKETQYF | TGCAGCGTTGCCTCTCCCGGGACAGGGGGCAGGAAGGAGACCCAGTACTTC
NA | TRBJ1-6 | NA | TRBV10-3 | CAISRTTGNNSPLHF | TGTGCCATCAGTCGAACCACAGGGAATAATTCACCCCTCCACTTT
NA | TRBJ1-2 | NA | TRBV19 | CASREQTINYGYTF | TGTGCCAGTAGAGAACAGACGATTAACTATGGCTACACCTTC
TRBD1 | TRBJ2-3 | NA | TRBV7-9 | CASSSEGGTQYF | TGTGCCAGCAGCTCAGAAGGGGGCACGCAGTATTTT
TRBD1 | TRBJ1-6 | NA | TRBV5-1 | CASSPRTGGLNSPLHF | TGCGCCAGCAGCCCCCGGACAGGAGGACTAAATTCACCCCTCCACTTT
TRBD2 | TRBJ2-7 | NA | TRBV7-8 | CASSLSAGGPYEQYF | TGTGCCAGCAGCTTATCAGCGGGGGGCCCCTACGAGCAGTACTTC
NA | TRBJ1-2 | NA | TRBV7-9 | CASSLDSGGYTF | TGTGCCAGCAGCTTAGATTCCGGTGGCTACACCTTC
NA | TRBJ1-5 | NA | TRBV2 | CASSEMRGNQPQHF | TGTGCCAGCAGTGAAATGCGCGGAAATCAGCCCCAGCATTTT
NA | TRBJ2-5 | NA | TRBV5-1 | CASSLRGWQETQYF | TGCGCCAGCAGCTTACGGGGGTGGCAAGAGACCCAGTACTTC
TRBD2 | TRBJ2-5 | NA | TRBV28 | CASSDRLAGVETQYF | TGTGCCAGCAGTGATAGACTAGCGGGGGTGGAGACCCAGTACTTC
TRBD2 | TRBJ2-2 | few | TRBV2 | CASTASGNTGELFF | TGTGCCAGCACGGCTAGCGGGAACACCGGGGAGCTGTTTTTT
NA | TRBJ1-2 | NA | TRBV27 | CASSGGGPYGYTF | TGTGCCAGCAGCGGGGGGGGCCCCTATGGCTACACCTTC
TRBD1 | TRBJ1-2 | NA | TRBV5-5 | CATRDSPNYGYTF | TGTGCCACCAGGGACAGCCCTAACTATGGCTACACCTTC
TRBD1 | TRBJ1-2 | NA | TRBV19 | CASRPTGINYGYTF | TGTGCCAGTAGACCGACAGGGATTAACTATGGCTACACCTTC
TRBD1 | TRBJ1-1 | once | TRBV6-6 | CASSPGQGAYTEAFF | TGTGCCAGCAGTCCCGGACAGGGGGCGTACACTGAAGCTTTCTTT
NA | TRBJ1-1 | few | TRBV2 | CASSVGRQGTEAFF | TGTGCCAGCAGTGTAGGGCGGCAGGGCACTGAAGCTTTCTTT
NA | TRBJ1-4 | NA | TRBV30 | CAWSRSSNEKLFF | TGTGCCTGGAGTAGGAGTTCTAATGAAAAACTGTTTTTT
NA | TRBJ1-6 | NA | TRBV2 | CATTRTGNSPLHF | TGTGCCACCACGCGAACAGGAAATTCACCCCTCCACTTT
NA | TRBJ2-2 | NA | TRBV6-5 | CASSYSRGTGELFF | TGTGCCAGCAGTTACTCGCGGGGCACCGGGGAGCTGTTTTTT
NA | TRBJ1-5 | NA | TRBV28 | CASSPNAGKAFSNQPQHF | TGTGCCAGCAGTCCCAATGCAGGGAAGGCTTTTAGCAATCAGCCCCAGCATTTT
TRBD1 | TRBJ2-3 | NA | TRBV18 | CASSGQTGSATTDTQYF | TGTGCCAGCTCAGGGCAGACAGGGTCGGCTACCACAGATACGCAGTATTTT
NA | TRBJ1-2 | few | TRBV3-1/TRBV3-2 | CASSQDQGGYTF | TGTGCCAGCAGCCAAGATCAGGGTGGCTACACCTTC
TRBD1 | TRBJ2-5 | NA | TRBV19 | CASSTGKGPGQAQETQYF | TGTGCCAGTAGTACCGGGAAGGGCCCCGGACAGGCCCAAGAGACCCAGTACTTC
TRBD1 | TRBJ2-3 | NA | TRBV19 | CASLEGGQADTQYF | TGTGCCAGTCTGGAGGGGGGACAGGCAGATACGCAGTATTTT
TRBD1 | TRBJ1-2 | once | TRBV12-3/TRBV12-4 | CASSRGTAAGYTF | TGTGCCAGCAGCCGAGGGACAGCGGCTGGCTACACCTTC
NA | TRBJ2-7 | many | TRBV7-9 | CASSQTSREQYF | TGTGCCAGCAGCCAGACCTCGAGGGAGCAGTACTTC
NA | TRBJ2-3 | NA | TRBV9 | CASSVSPASDTQYF | TGTGCCAGCAGCGTAAGTCCAGCGTCAGATACGCAGTATTTT
NA | TRBJ1-3 | NA | TRBV6-1 | CASSDPRLPSGNTIYF | TGTGCCAGCAGTGATCCCAGGTTGCCCTCTGGAAACACCATATATTTT
TRBD2 | TRBJ2-1 | NA | TRBV7-2 | CASSRTSGVYNEQFF | TGTGCCAGCAGTCGGACTAGCGGGGTCTACAATGAGCAGTTCTTC
NA | TRBJ2-5 | NA | TRBV21-1 | CASSKAGQPIQETQYF | TGTGCCAGCAGCAAAGCCGGACAGCCAATCCAAGAGACCCAGTACTTC
NA | TRBJ1-1 | NA | TRBV18 | CASSPLSRGTEAFF | TGTGCCAGCTCACCCCTCTCTCGGGGCACTGAAGCTTTCTTT
TRBD2 | TRBJ2-1 | NA | TRBV7-9 | CASSLAGTSGYNEQFF | TGTGCCAGCAGCTTAGCCGGGACTAGCGGATACAATGAGCAGTTCTTC
TRBD1 | TRBJ1-4 | NA | TRBV5-5 | CASRRQGSDEKLFF | TGTGCCAGCAGAAGACAGGGGTCAGACGAAAAACTGTTTTTT
NA | TRBJ2-2 | once | TRBV2 | CASRATWGAGELFF | TGTGCCAGCAGAGCCACTTGGGGGGCCGGGGAGCTGTTTTTT
TRBD1 | TRBJ1-6 | NA | TRBV5-1 | CASSLRDRASPLHF | TGCGCCAGCAGCCTCCGGGACAGGGCTTCACCCCTCCACTTT
NA | TRBJ1-1 | NA | TRBV7-8 | CASARQINTEAFF | TGTGCCAGCGCAAGACAGATAAACACTGAAGCTTTCTTT
TRBD1 | TRBJ1-3 | NA | TRBV18 | CASSPGQGFSGNTIYF | TGTGCCAGCTCGCCGGGACAGGGGTTCTCTGGAAACACCATATATTTT
NA | TRBJ2-7 | NA | TRBV27 | CASSLGHTSYEQYF | TGTGCCAGCAGTTTGGGGCATACTTCCTACGAGCAGTACTTC
TRBD1 | TRBJ1-2 | NA | TRBV24-1 | CATSGPGTGVGYTF | TGTGCCACCAGTGGCCCTGGGACAGGGGTTGGCTACACCTTC
NA | TRBJ1-5 | NA | TRBV6-2/TRBV6-3 | CASSSGTLSQPQHF | TGTGCCAGCAGCTCCGGGACACTCAGTCAGCCCCAGCATTTT
TRBD1 | TRBJ1-2 | NA | TRBV28 | CATHTPGQGDYGYTF | TGTGCCACCCACACCCCGGGACAGGGAGACTATGGCTACACCTTC
NA | TRBJ1-1 | NA | TRBV21-1 | CASSKGGRAAFF | TGTGCCAGCAGCAAAGGGGGCAGGGCGGCTTTCTTT
NA | TRBJ1-3 | NA | TRBV28 | CASSSTRSGTIYF | TGTGCCAGCAGTTCGACCCGCAGCGGAACCATATATTTT
NA | TRBJ1-1 | once | TRBV12-3/TRBV12-4 | CASRTQGTEAFF | TGTGCCAGCAGGACCCAGGGCACTGAAGCTTTCTTT
TRBD2 | TRBJ2-1 | NA | TRBV28 | CASSLAGASYNEQFF | TGTGCCAGCAGCCTAGCGGGGGCATCCTACAATGAGCAGTTCTTC
TRBD1 | TRBJ2-3 | NA | TRBV5-1 | CASSRDSSLSTDTQYF | TGCGCCAGCAGCCGGGACAGCTCCCTTAGCACAGATACGCAGTATTTT
TRBD1 | TRBJ2-5 | NA | TRBV2 | CASSETGGEETQYF | TGTGCCAGCAGTGAGACAGGGGGCGAAGAGACCCAGTACTTC
NA | TRBJ1-5 | once | TRBV2 | CASSDKVRGSQPQHF | TGTGCCAGCAGTGATAAGGTCAGGGGAAGTCAGCCCCAGCATTTT
TRBD1 | TRBJ1-4 | NA | TRBV2 | CASRRTGAREKLFF | TGTGCCAGCAGAAGGACAGGGGCCCGCGAAAAACTGTTTTTT
NA | TRBJ2-3 | NA | TRBV24-1 | CATDPIQGIGDTQYF | TGTGCCACCGACCCTATACAGGGAATTGGTGATACGCAGTATTTT